Listed below are T cell receptor beta chains from one sample, sequenced in a study of OX40 agonist ivuxolimab in advanced cancers. Clones were read by immunoSEQ multiplex PCR, and TCRdb kept only the in-frame ones, dropping some. This table has roughly 56,000 clones, roughly 89% appearing once. The input for sequencing was CD4+ or CD8+ T cells sorted from blood, taken in a trial of the OX40 agonist ivuxolimab. Source of these receptors: an adult with an advanced solid tumor such as melanoma, head and neck, liver or kidney cancer. Each CDR3 is given with its conserved first and last residue. D genes are given only for firm matches. Some rows mark clone size as missing; the rest say once, few, many or name a class of expanded clone.

.,TRBD1,TRBV28,TRBJ1-1,CASSFWATGGKNTEAFF,TGTGCCAGCAGTTTCTGGGCGACAGGGGGTAAGAACACTGAAGCTTTCTTT
.,TRBD1,TRBV19,TRBJ2-7,CATQPGQGIYEQYF,TGTGCCACCCAACCGGGACAGGGTATCTACGAGCAGTACTTC
once,.,TRBV28,TRBJ1-2,CASREGTAGLFGGYTF,TGTGCCAGCCGGGAGGGCACAGCCGGCTTATTTGGTGGCTACACCTTC
.,.,TRBV15,TRBJ2-3,CATSQKELLGSTDTQYF,TGTGCCACCAGCCAAAAGGAGCTACTCGGGAGTACAGATACGCAGTATTTT
.,.,TRBV5-4,TRBJ1-3,CASSSALSSGNTIYF,TGTGCCAGCAGCTCGGCACTGAGCTCTGGAAACACCATATATTTT
.,TRBD1,TRBV5-1,TRBJ2-7,CASSRDRVGYEQYF,TGCGCCAGCAGCAGGGACAGGGTTGGCTACGAGCAGTACTTC
.,.,TRBV10-1,TRBJ1-1,CASSERQKPNTEAFF,TGCGCCAGCAGTGAGAGACAGAAACCGAACACTGAAGCTTTCTTT
.,TRBD1,TRBV2,TRBJ2-2,CASTGTGTGELFF,TGTGCCAGCACCGGGACAGGCACCGGGGAGCTGTTTTTT
.,.,TRBV6-5,TRBJ1-5,CASSYMGDGQPQHF,TGTGCCAGCAGTTATATGGGGGATGGTCAGCCCCAGCATTTT
.,.,TRBV6-1,TRBJ1-2,CAYNYGYTF,TGTGCTTATAACTATGGCTACACCTTC
.,.,TRBV5-5,TRBJ2-7,CASSSAARVPPSYEQYF,TGTGCCAGCAGCTCGGCCGCCCGGGTTCCTCCCTCCTACGAGCAGTACTTC
.,TRBD1,TRBV10-2,TRBJ1-4,CASSRWDRVNEKLFF,TGCGCCAGCAGCCGCTGGGACAGGGTTAATGAAAAACTGTTTTTT
.,.,TRBV2,TRBJ2-7,CASSDRTGTRQYF,TGTGCCAGCAGTGATAGGACCGGGACCCGGCAGTACTTC